This TCR beta chain originates from a study of blood T cell repertoires in COVID-19. V was trimmed by 4 bases and J by 11 bases, leaving 11 bases between them. This CDR3 comprises 12 residues. Germline lookup yields CDR1 SNHLY and CDR2 FYNNEI. Original processing methods: Reference gene primer amplification gave estimated nucleated cell counts. Method: immunoSEQ multiplex PCR; TCRdb's copy keeps in-frame clones and lacks some. D and trimming were read from the DNA, whereas the V and J calls and clone size are those reported in that table. Of a few hundred thousand clones detected, roughly 90% appear once; the ten largest clones hold about 3%. Each participant's cohort was designated according to participant-reported clinical history.

Specimen: PBMCs or T cells enriched from blood (not recorded which). This clonotype originated in a woman younger than 45 who had recovered from COVID-19. This chain links TRBV2 with TRBJ2-2, with D maybe TRBD2 (6 bases). The CDR3 region is CASSASSAELFF. For the CDR3, the DNA is TGTGCCAGCAGTGCTTCTAGCGCCGAGCTGTTTTTT. Together with reference TRBV2 and TRBJ2-2, the CDR3 gives the full variable domain: EPEVTQTPSHQVTQMGQEVILRCVPISNHLYFYWYRQILGQKVEFLVSFYNNEISEKSEIFDDQFSVERPDGSNFTLKIRSTKLEDSAMYFCASSASSAELFFGEGSRLTVL.